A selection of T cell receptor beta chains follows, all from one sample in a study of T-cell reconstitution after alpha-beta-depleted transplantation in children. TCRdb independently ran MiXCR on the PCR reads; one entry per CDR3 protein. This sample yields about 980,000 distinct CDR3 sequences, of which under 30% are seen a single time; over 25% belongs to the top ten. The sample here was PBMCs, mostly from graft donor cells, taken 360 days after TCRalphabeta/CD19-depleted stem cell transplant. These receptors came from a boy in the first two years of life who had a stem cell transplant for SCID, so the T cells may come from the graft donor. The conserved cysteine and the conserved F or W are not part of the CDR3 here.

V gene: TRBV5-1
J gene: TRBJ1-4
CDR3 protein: ASSYGGATNEKLF

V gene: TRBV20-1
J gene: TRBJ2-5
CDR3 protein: SASWASGAQY

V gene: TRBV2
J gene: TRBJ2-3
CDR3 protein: ASSPNRGQAKTDTQY

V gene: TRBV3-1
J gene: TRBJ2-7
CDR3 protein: ASSLFPGPTYEQY

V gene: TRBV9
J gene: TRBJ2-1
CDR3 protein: ASSVGLAGGAYNEQF

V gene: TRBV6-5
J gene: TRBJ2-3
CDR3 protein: ASSYSGGAIRHTQY

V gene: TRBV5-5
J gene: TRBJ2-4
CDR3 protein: ASTIGLANIQY

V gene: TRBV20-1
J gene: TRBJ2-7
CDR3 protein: SAIGGRGQGNPYEQY

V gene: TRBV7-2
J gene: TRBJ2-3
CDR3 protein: ASSSGQVGTDTQY

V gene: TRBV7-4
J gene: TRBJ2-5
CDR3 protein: ASSLEWGEETQY